The clone carrying this T cell receptor (beta chain) has just a few counts. The sample belongs to a study of T cells of healthy individuals. TCRdb used MiXCR to reprocess the 5' RACE reads, holding one entry per CDR3 protein. The sample records tens of thousands of distinct CDR3 sequences, about a sixth being singletons. Germline V gene sequence: CDR1 LGHNA, CDR2 YNFKEQ. Trimming removed 4 bases from V and 0 bases from J, with 10 bases in between. CDR3 length: 15 amino acids. The clonotype comes from a human donor in good health. This chain joins TRBV4-2 and TRBJ2-1; D unclear. The CDR3 DNA reads as TGTGCCAGCAGCCTTGACCCAGACTCCTACAATGAGCAGTTCTTC. Translated, it gives CASSLDPDSYNEQFF.